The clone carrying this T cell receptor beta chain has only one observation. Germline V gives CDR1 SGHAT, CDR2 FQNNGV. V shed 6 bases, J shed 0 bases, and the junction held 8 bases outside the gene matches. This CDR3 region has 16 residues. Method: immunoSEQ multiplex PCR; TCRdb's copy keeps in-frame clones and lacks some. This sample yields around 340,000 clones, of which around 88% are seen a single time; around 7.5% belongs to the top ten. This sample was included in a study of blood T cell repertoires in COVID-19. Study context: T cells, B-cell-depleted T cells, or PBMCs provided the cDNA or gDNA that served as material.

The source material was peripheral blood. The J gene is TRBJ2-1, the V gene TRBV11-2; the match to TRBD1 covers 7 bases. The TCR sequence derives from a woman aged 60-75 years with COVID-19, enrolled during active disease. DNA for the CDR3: TGTGCCAGCAGTTACCAGACAGGGAGCTCCTACAATGAGCAGTTCTTC. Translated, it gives CASSYQTGSSYNEQFF.